What follows describes a single T cell receptor (beta chain). Its antigen remains unknown. The sample originates from a study of cytomegalovirus exposure and HLA in healthy donors. Regarding the study as a whole: Previously analyzed data showed that most TCR beta V segments were productive at a frequency of about 87% or about 30%. Only CMV serostatus was available as immune exposure information. Association with HLA alleles at 0.05 false discovery rate was found for roughly 17,000 TCR beta sequences in a later analysis.

Trimming cost V 10 bases and J 0 bases, with 5 bases left between them. From germline, CDR1 is MDHEN and CDR2 SYDVKM. This CDR3 spans 11 amino acids. This PCR relied on a set of 60 Vbeta primers and 13 Jbeta primers. Clones were sequenced by immunoSEQ multiplex PCR, and TCRdb holds only the in-frame ones, with some missing. Of 90,000 to 130,000 clones in the sample, 55% to 80% were seen once. The source material was PBMCs. This chain joins TRBV28 and TRBJ2-3, with D hard to call. This clonotype was obtained from a woman in her twenties or thirties in good health and CMV-seronegative. CDR3 protein: CATQSTDTQYF. CDR3 DNA: TGTGCCACCCAAAGCACAGATACGCAGTATTTT.